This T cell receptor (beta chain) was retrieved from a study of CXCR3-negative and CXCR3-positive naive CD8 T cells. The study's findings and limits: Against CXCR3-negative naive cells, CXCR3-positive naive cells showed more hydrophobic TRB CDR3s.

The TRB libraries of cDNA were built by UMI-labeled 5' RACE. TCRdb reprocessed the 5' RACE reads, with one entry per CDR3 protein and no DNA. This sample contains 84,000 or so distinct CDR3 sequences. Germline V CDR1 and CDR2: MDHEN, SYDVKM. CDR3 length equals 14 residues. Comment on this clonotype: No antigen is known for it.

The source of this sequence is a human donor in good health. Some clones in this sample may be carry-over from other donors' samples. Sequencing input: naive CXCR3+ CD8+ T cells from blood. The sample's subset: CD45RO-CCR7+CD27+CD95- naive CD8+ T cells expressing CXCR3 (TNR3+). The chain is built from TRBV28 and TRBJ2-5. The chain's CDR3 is CASSTPVGQEIQYF.